Here is one T cell receptor beta chain with its context. Its target is unknown. The data were obtained in a study of response to subunit inactivated influenza vaccine. Regarding the study as a whole: Researchers suggested that each seasonal influenza vaccination recruits few new T cells.

This CDR3 has 14 amino acids. V was clipped by 6 bases and J by 4 bases, with 15 bases between them. From the RT-PCR reads, TCRdb called clonotypes with MiXCR, one entry per CDR3 protein. The sample includes some 800,000 distinct CDR3 sequences, 21% of them seen just once. The origin of this receptor is a man aged 45 to 65 who received an inactivated influenza vaccine. Sequencing used PBMCs from blood, obtained more than 4 days after vaccination. The V gene is TRBV12-3 or TRBV12-4, the J gene TRBJ2-5, with D perhaps given as TRBD1 or TRBD2 (5 bases each). The CDR3 region is CASSRGPRGETQYF. In nucleotides, the CDR3 is TGTGCCAGCAGCCGGGGACCTCGGGGAGAGACCCAGTACTTC.